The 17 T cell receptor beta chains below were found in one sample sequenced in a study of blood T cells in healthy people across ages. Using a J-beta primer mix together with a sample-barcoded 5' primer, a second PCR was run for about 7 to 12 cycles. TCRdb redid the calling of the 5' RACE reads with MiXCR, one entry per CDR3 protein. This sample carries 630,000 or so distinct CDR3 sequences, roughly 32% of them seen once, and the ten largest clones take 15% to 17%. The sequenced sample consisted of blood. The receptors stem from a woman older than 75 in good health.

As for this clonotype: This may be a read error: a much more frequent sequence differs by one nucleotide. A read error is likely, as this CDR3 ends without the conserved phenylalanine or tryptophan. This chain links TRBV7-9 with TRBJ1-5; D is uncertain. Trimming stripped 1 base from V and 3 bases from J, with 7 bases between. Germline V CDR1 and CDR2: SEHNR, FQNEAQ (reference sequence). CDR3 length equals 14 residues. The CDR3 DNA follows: TGTGCCAGCAGCTTAGGACCGAACAATCAGCCCCAGCATTCT. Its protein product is CASSLGPNNQPQHS.

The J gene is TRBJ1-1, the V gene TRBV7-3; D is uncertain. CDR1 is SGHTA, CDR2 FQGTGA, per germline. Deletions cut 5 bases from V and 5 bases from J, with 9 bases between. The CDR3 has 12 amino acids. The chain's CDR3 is CASSDGMTEAFF. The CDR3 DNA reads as TGTGCCAGCAGCGACGGGATGACTGAAGCTTTCTTT.

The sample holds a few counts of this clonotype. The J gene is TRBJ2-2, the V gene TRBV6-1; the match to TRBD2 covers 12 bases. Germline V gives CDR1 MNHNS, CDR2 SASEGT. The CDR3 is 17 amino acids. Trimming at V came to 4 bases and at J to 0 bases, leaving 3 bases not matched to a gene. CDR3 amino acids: CASSAGLAGANTGELFF. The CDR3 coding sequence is TGTGCCAGCAGTGCGGGACTAGCGGGTGCGAACACCGGGGAGCTGTTTTTT.

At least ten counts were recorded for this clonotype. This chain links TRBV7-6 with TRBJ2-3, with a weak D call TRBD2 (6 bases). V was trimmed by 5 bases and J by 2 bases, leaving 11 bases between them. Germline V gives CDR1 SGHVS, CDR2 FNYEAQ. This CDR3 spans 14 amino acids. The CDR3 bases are TGTGCCAGCAGCCCGACGGGGGACACAGATACGCAGTATTTT. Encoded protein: CASSPTGDTDTQYF.

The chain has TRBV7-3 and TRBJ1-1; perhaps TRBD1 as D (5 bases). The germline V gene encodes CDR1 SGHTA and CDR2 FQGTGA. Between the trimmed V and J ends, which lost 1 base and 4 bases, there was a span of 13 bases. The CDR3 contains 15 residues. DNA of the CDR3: TGTGCCAGCAGCTTAATTGCAGGGCTCGGCACTGAAGCTTTCTTT. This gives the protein CASSLIAGLGTEAFF.

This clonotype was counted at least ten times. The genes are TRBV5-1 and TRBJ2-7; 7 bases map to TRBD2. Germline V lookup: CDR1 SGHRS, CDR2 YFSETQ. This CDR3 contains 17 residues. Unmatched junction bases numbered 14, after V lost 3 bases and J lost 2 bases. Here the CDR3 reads CASSSHLPLAPTYEQYF. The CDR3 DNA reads TGCGCCAGCAGCTCCCACCTCCCACTAGCGCCAACCTACGAGCAGTACTTC.

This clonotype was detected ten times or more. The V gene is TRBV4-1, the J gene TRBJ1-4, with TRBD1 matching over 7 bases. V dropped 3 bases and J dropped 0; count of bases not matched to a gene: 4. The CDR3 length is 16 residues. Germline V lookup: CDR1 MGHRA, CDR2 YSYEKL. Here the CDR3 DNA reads TGCGCCAGCAGCCAGGGACAGACCTCAACTAATGAAAAACTGTTTTTT. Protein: CASSQGQTSTNEKLFF.

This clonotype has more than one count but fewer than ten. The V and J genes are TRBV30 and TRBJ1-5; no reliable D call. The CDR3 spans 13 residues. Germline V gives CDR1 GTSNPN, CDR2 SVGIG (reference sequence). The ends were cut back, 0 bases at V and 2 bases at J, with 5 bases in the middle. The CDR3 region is CAWSVAGNQPQHF. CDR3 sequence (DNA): TGTGCCTGGAGTGTAGCCGGCAATCAGCCCCAGCATTTT.

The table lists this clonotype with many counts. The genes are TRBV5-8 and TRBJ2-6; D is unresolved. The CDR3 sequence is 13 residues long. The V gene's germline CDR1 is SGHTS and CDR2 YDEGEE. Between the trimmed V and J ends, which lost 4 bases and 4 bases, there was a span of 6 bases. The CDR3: CASSRKGANVLTF. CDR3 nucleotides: TGTGCCAGCAGCCGGAAAGGGGCCAACGTCCTGACTTTC.

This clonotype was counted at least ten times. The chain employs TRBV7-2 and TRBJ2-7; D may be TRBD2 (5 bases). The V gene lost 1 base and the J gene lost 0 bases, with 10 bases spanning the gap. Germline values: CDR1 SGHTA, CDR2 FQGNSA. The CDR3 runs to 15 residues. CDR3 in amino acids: CASSLDGESSYEQYF. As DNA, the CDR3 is TGTGCCAGCAGCTTAGACGGGGAGAGCTCCTACGAGCAGTACTTC.

Here the CDR3 DNA reads TGTGCCAGCAGTGATTCGGGACAACCCACCGGGGAGCTGTTTTTT. Residues: CASSDSGQPTGELFF. The chain employs TRBV25-1 and TRBJ2-2, with D possibly being TRBD1 (6 bases). V was shortened by 3 bases and J by 4 bases, with 12 bases between the two germline ends. Germline CDR1 is MGHDK and CDR2 is SYGVNS. The CDR3 runs 15 residues.

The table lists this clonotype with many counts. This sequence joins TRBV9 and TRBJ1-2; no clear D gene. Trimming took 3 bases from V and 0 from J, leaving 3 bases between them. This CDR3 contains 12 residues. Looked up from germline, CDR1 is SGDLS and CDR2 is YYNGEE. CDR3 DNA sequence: TGTGCCAGCAGCGCCTCTAACTATGGCTACACCTTC. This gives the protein CASSASNYGYTF.

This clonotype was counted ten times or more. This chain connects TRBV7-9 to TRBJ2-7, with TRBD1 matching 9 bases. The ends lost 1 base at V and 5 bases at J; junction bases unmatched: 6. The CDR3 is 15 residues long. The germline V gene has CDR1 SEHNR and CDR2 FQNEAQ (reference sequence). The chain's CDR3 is CASSLGGTGTDEQYF. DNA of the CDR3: TGTGCCAGCAGCTTAGGGGGGACAGGGACGGACGAGCAGTACTTC.

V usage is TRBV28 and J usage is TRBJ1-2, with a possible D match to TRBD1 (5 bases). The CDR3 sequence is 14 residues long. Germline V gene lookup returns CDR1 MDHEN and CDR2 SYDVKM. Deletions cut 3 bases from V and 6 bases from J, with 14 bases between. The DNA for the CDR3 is TGTGCCAGCAGTTTTTCTCCAGGGTCGAATGGCTACACCTTC. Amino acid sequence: CASSFSPGSNGYTF.

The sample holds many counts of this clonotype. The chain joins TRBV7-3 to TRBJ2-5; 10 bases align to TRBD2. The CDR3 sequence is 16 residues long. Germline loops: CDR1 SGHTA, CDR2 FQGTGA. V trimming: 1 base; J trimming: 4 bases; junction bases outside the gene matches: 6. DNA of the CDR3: TGTGCCAGCAGCTTAATGGGTAGCGGGGGGCGAGAGACCCAGTACTTC. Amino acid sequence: CASSLMGSGGRETQYF.

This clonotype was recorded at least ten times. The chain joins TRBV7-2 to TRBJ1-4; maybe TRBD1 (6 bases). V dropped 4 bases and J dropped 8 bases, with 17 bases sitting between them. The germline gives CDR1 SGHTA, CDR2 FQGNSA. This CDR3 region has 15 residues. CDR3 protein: CASSWTVRGLEKLFF. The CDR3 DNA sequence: TGTGCCAGCAGCTGGACGGTCCGGGGGCTCGAAAAACTGTTTTTT.

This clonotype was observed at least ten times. CDR3 nucleotide sequence: TGTGCCAGCAGCCCGCGATTGAGCGGCGATACGCAGTATTTT. Residues: CASSPRLSGDTQYF. The gene calls are TRBV7-9 and TRBJ2-3; TRBD2 is a possible D gene (5 bases). In germline, CDR1 is SEHNR, CDR2 FQNEAQ (reference sequence). This CDR3 region has 14 residues. The ends were cut back, 5 bases at V and 6 bases at J, with 15 bases in the middle.